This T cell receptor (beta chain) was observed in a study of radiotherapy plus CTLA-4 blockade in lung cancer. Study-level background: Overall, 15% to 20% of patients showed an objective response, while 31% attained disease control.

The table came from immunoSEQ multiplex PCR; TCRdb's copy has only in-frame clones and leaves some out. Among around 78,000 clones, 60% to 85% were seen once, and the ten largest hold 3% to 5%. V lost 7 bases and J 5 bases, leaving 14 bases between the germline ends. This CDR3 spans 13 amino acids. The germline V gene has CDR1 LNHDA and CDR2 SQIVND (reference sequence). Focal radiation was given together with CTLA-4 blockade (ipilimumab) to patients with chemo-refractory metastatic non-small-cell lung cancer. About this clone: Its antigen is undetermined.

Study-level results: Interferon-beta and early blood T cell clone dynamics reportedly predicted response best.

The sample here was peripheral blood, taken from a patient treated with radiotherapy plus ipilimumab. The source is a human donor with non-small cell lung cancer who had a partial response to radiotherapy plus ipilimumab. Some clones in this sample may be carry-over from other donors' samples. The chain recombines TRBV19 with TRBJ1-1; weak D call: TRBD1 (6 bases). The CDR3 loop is CASNDRRWTEAFF. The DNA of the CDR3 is TGTGCCAGTAATGACAGGAGGTGGACTGAAGCTTTCTTT.